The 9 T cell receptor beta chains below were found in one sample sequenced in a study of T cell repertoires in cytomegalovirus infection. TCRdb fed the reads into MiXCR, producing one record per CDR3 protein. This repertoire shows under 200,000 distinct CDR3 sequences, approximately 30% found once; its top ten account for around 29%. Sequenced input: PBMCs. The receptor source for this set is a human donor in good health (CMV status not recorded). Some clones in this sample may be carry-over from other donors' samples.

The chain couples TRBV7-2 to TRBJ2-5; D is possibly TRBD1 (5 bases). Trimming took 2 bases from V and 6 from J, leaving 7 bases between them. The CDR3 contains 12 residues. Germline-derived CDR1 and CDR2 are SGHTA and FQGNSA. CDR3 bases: TGTGCCAGCAGCTTACCAGGGAAGACCCAGTACTTC. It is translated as CASSLPGKTQYF.

The CDR3 bases are TGTGCCAGTACTCCGCGCCGGGACTCAGGGAATCAGCCCCAGCATTTT. Translated: CASTPRRDSGNQPQHF. V and J are TRBV19 and TRBJ1-5; tentative D call: TRBD1 (5 bases). The CDR3 is 16 residues long. V gave up 7 bases and J gave up 4 bases, with 20 bases separating them. The germline V gene has CDR1 LNHDA and CDR2 SQIVND (reference sequence).

The CDR3 sequence is CASSPRTELNTEAFF. The CDR3 DNA follows: TGTGCCAGCAGCCCCAGGACAGAGTTGAACACTGAAGCTTTCTTT. This chain connects TRBV6-2 or TRBV6-3 to TRBJ1-1, with D perhaps matching TRBD1 (6 bases). CDR3 length: 15 residues. Looked up from germline, CDR1 is MNHEY and CDR2 is SVGEGT. The V end lost 6 bases, the J end lost 0 bases, and 14 bases lay between the germline ends.

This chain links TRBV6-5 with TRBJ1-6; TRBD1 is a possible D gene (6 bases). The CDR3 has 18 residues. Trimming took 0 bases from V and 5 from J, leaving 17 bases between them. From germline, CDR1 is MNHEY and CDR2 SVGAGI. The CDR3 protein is CASSYSKVGRGNNSPLHF. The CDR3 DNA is TGTGCCAGCAGTTACTCGAAGGTGGGCAGGGGTAATAATTCACCCCTCCACTTT.

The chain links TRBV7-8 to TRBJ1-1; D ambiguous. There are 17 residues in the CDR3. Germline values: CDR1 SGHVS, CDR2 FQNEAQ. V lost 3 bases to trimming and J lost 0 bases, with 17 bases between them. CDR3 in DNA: TGTGCCAGCAGCTTGCCGCGTGGAAGATCCATGAACACTGAAGCTTTCTTT. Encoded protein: CASSLPRGRSMNTEAFF.

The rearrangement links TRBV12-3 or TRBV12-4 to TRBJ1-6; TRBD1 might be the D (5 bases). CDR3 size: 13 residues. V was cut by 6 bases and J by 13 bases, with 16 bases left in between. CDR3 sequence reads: CASSQFRESPLHF. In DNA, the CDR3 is TGTGCCAGCAGCCAATTCAGGGAATCTCCCCTCCACTTT.

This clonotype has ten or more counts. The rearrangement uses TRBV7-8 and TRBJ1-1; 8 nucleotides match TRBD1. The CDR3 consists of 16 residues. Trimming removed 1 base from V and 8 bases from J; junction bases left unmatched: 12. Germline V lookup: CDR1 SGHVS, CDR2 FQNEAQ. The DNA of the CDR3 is TGTGCCAGCAGCTTAGGATCGGGACAGGCTTCCCTCGAAGCTTTCTTT. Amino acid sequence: CASSLGSGQASLEAFF.

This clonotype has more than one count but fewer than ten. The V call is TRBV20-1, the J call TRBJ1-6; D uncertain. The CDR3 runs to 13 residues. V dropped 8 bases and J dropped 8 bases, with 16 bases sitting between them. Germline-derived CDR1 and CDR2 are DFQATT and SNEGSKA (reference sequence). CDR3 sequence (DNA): TGCAGTTCCCAGAGGGCCGACGATTCACCCCTCCACTTT. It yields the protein CSSQRADDSPLHF.

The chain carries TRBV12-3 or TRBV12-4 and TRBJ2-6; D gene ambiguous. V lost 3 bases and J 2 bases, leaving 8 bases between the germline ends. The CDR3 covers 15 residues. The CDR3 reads CASSFSTTGANVLTF. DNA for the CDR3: TGTGCCAGCAGTTTCTCTACGACTGGGGCCAACGTCCTGACTTTC.